These 10 T cell receptor beta chains came from one sample sequenced in a study of early T cells in non-severe SARS-CoV-2 infection. MiXCR, applied by TCRdb to the 5' RACE reads, yields one record per CDR3 protein. The sample has more than 85,000 distinct CDR3 sequences; about 12% are singletons. Sequencing input: whole blood. Source of these receptors: an adult who was a healthcare worker with PCR-confirmed SARS-CoV-2 infection or an uninfected control (not recorded which).

The sample holds many counts of this clonotype. Here the CDR3 DNA reads TGTGCCACCAGCAGAGATTCTTTCGGACAGGCGAACACTGAAGCTTTCTTT. It specifies CATSRDSFGQANTEAFF. The chain uses TRBV15 and TRBJ1-1; 7 bases agree with TRBD1. The CDR3 totals 17 residues. Germline CDR1 is LNHNV and CDR2 is YYDKDF (reference sequence). V lost 0 bases and J lost 1; bases outside the gene matches: 8. Using reference TRBV15 and TRBJ1-1 for the parts outside the CDR3, the full variable domain is DAMVIQNPRYQVTQFGKPVTLSCSQTLNHNVMYWYQQKSSQAPKLLFHYYDKDFNNEADTPDNFQSRRPNTSFCFLDIRSPGLGDTAMYLCATSRDSFGQANTEAFFGQGTRLTVV.

This clonotype appeared many times. This chain connects TRBV12-3 or TRBV12-4 to TRBJ2-5; tentative D call: TRBD2 (5 bases). The V gene lost 10 bases and the J gene lost 5 bases, with 17 bases spanning the gap. CDR3 length: 13 residues. This CDR3 reads CATATRPGETQYF. In DNA form, the CDR3 reads TGTGCCACCGCAACGAGGCCGGGGGAGACCCAGTACTTC.

There are a few counts of this clonotype. The CDR3 here is CASSPRDGNSPLHF. DNA of the CDR3: TGTGCCAGCAGCCCCCGGGACGGTAATTCACCCCTCCACTTT. This sequence joins TRBV3-1 and TRBJ1-6; D possibly corresponds to TRBD1 (5 bases). This CDR3 has 14 amino acids. Looked up from germline, CDR1 is LGHDT and CDR2 is YNNKEL (reference sequence). V lost 4 bases and J 6 bases, leaving 10 bases between the germline ends.

The chain carries TRBV11-2 and TRBJ2-2; 10 nucleotides align to TRBD2. Trimming took 5 bases from V and 5 from J; bases not matched to a gene: 8. This CDR3 spans 16 amino acids. Germline loops: CDR1 SGHAT, CDR2 FQNNGV. CDR3 sequence (DNA): TGTGCCAGCAGCCTTCTAGCGGGAGTAGTTACCGGGGAGCTGTTTTTT. Translation gives CASSLLAGVVTGELFF. The whole variable domain, filled in from reference TRBV11-2 and TRBJ2-2, reads EAGVAQSPRYKIIEKRQSVAFWCNPISGHATLYWYQQILGQGPKLLIQFQNNGVVDDSQLPKDRFSAERLKGVDSTLKIQPAKLEDSAVYLCASSLLAGVVTGELFFGEGSRLTVL.

This clonotype has a count of ten or more. The V gene is TRBV7-2, the J gene TRBJ2-4, with D tentatively TRBD2 (5 bases). CDR3 length: 13 amino acids. The V end lost 5 bases, the J end lost 8 bases, and 13 bases lay between the germline ends. Per germline, CDR1 SGHTA and CDR2 FQGNSA. CDR3 coding DNA: TGTGCCAGCAGCCCCATGCTAGCAGACATTCAGTACTTC. This gives the protein CASSPMLADIQYF.

This clonotype has just a few counts. The rearrangement uses TRBV2 and TRBJ1-1; weak D call: TRBD1 (6 bases). V gave up 7 bases and J gave up 5 bases, with 17 bases separating them. The CDR3 length is 14 residues. Germline loops: CDR1 SNHLY, CDR2 FYNNEI. DNA for the CDR3: TGTGCCAGCAAAGCCCTTATAGGGGGGACTGAAGCTTTCTTT. Translating it yields CASKALIGGTEAFF.

This clonotype was counted a few times. The V gene is TRBV7-2, the J gene TRBJ2-2; the D is unclear. Deletions cut 3 bases from V and 6 bases from J, with 8 bases between. Germline values: CDR1 SGHTA, CDR2 FQGNSA. The CDR3 is 13 residues long. The CDR3 here is CASSFEAAGELFF. CDR3 DNA sequence: TGTGCCAGCAGCTTTGAGGCGGCCGGGGAGCTGTTTTTT. Variable domain in full (rest from reference TRBV7-2 and TRBJ2-2): GAGVSQSPSNKVTEKGKDVELRCDPISGHTALYWYRQSLGQGLEFLIYFQGNSAPDKSGLPSDRFSAERTGGSVSTLTIQRTQQEDSAVYLCASSFEAAGELFFGEGSRLTVL.

The table lists this clonotype with a few counts. The rearrangement links TRBV11-2 to TRBJ2-1; D is undetermined. Trimming left V 3 bases short and J 10 bases short, with 13 bases between. Germline CDR1 is SGHAT and CDR2 is FQNNGV. CDR3 size: 13 residues. CDR3 region: CASSLFAGWEQFF. DNA of the CDR3: TGTGCCAGCAGCTTGTTTGCAGGCTGGGAGCAGTTCTTC.

The rearrangement uses TRBV28 and TRBJ2-2; unclear D gene. There are 15 residues in the CDR3. The ends were cut back, 3 bases at V and 6 bases at J, with 14 bases in the middle. CDR1 MDHEN and CDR2 SYDVKM come from the germline V gene. The CDR3 region has the DNA TGTGCCAGCAGTTTTTATGGGTATCAGGCCGGGGAGCTGTTTTTT. It encodes CASSFYGYQAGELFF.

This clonotype occurred a few times. V gene TRBV10-3 combines with J gene TRBJ2-3, with 8 nucleotides matching TRBD2. The length of the CDR3 is 17 residues. After removal of 4 bases from V and 2 bases from J, the junction contained 11 bases not matched to a gene. The germline V gene has CDR1 ENHRY and CDR2 SYGVKD. This CDR3 reads CAISGQREWPSTDTQYF. CDR3 DNA: TGTGCCATCAGTGGACAGCGGGAGTGGCCCTCCACAGATACGCAGTATTTT.